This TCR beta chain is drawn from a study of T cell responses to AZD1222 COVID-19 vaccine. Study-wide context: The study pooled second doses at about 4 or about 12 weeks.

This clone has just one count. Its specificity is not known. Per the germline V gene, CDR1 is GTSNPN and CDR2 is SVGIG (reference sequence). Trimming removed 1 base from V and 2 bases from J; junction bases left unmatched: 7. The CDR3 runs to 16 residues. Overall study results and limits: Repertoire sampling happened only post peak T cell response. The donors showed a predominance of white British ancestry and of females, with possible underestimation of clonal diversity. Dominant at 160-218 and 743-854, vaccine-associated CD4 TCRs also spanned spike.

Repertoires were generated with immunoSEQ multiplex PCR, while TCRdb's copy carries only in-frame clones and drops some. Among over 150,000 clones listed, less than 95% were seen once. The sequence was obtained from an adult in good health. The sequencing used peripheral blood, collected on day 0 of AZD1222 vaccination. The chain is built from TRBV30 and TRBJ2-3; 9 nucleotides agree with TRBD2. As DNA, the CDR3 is TGTGCCTGGAGTGGGGGTGCGGGGGGGTCCACAGATACGCAGTATTTT. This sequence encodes CAWSGGAGGSTDTQYF.